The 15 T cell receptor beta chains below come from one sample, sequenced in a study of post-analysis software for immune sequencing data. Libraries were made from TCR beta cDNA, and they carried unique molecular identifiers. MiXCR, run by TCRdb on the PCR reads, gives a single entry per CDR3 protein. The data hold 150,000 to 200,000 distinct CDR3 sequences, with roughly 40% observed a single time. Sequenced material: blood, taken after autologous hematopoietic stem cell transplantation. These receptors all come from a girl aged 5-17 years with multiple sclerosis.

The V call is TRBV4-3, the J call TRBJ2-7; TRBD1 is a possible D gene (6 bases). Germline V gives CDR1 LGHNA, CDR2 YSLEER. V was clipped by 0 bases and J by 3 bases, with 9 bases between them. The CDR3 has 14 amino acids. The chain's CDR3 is CASSQERTDYEQYF. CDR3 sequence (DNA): TGCGCCAGCAGCCAAGAAAGGACAGACTACGAGCAGTACTTC.

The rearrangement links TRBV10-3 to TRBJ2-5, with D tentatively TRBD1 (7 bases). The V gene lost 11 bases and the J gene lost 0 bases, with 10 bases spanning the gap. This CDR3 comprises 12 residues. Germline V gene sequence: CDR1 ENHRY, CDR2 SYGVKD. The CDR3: CAAGQYQETQYF. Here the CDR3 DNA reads TGTGCCGCGGGACAGTACCAAGAGACCCAGTACTTC.

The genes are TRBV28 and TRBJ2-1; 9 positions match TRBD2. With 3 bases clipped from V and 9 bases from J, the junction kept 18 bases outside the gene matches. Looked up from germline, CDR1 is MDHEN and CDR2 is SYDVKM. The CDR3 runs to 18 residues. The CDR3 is CASSLVSGSSAWVFEQFF. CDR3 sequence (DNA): TGTGCCAGCAGTTTGGTTAGCGGGAGCTCAGCTTGGGTCTTTGAGCAGTTCTTC. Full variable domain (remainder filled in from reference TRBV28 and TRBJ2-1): DVKVTQSSRYLVKRTGEKVFLECVQDMDHENMFWYRQDPGLGLRLIYFSYDVKMKEKGDIPEGYSVSREKKERFSLILESASTNQTSMYLCASSLVSGSSAWVFEQFFGPGTRLTVL.

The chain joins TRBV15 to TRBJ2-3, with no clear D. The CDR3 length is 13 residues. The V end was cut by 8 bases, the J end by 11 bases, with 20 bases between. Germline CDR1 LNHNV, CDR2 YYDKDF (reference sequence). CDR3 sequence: CATGTDSYNLQYF. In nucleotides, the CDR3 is TGTGCCACCGGTACCGACTCGTACAACCTGCAGTATTTT.

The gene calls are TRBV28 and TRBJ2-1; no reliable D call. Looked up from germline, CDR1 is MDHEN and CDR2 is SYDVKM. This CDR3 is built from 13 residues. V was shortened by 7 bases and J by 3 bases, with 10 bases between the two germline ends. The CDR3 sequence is CASTQKVYNEQFF. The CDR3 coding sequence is TGTGCCAGCACCCAAAAGGTCTACAATGAGCAGTTCTTC.

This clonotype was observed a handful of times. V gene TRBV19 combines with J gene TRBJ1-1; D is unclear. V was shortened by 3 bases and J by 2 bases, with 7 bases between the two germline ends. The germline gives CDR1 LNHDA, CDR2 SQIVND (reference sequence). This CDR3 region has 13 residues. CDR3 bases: TGTGCCAGTAGTATCTCAAAAAACACTGAAGCTTTCTTT. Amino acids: CASSISKNTEAFF.

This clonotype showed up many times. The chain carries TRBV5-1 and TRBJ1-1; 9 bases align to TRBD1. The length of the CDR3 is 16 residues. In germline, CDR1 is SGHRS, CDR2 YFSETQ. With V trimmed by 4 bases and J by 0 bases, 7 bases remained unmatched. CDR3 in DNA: TGCGCCAGCAGCGCCCAATGGACAGGGGTGAACACTGAAGCTTTCTTT. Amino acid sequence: CASSAQWTGVNTEAFF.

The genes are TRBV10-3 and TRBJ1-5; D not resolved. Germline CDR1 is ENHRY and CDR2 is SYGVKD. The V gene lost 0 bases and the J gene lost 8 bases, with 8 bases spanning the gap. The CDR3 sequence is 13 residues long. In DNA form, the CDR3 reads TGTGCCATCAGTGAGTCTGAACCAGAGCCCCAGCATTTT. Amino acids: CAISESEPEPQHF.

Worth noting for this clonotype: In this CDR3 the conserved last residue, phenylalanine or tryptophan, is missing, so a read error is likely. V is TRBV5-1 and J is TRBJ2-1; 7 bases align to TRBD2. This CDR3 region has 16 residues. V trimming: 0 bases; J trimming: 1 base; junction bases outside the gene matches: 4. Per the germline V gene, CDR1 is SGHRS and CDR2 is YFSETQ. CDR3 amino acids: CASSLVSSGSYNEQFV. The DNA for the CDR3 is TGCGCCAGCAGCTTGGTGTCTAGCGGATCCTACAATGAGCAGTTCGTC.

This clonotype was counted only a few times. The CDR3 loop is CASSFHRGTEAFF. The CDR3 DNA follows: TGTGCCAGCAGCTTCCACCGGGGCACTGAAGCTTTCTTT. The chain couples TRBV11-2 to TRBJ1-1, with D unresolved. Germline assignment: CDR1 SGHAT and CDR2 FQNNGV. The CDR3 sequence is 13 residues long. V lost 3 bases and J 4 bases, leaving 9 bases between the germline ends.

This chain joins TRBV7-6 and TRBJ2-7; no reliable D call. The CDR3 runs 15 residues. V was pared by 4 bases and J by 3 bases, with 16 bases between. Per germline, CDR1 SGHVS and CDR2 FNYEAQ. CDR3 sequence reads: CASSSSGSPNYEQYF. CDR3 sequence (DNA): TGTGCCAGCAGCTCCTCCGGTTCCCCGAACTACGAGCAGTACTTC.

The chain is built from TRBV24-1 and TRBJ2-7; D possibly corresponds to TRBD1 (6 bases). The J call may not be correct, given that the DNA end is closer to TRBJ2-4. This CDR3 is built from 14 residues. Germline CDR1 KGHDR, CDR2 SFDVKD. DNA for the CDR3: TGTGCCACCAGTGATAGGACAGATCGTGACATTCAGTACTTC. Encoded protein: CATSDRTDRDIQYF.

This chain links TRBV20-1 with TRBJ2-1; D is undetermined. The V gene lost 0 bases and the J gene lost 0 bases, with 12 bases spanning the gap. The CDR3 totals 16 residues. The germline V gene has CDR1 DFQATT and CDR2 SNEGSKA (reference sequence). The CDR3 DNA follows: TGCAGTGCTAGAGACGGCGCGCGGAGCTCCTACAATGAGCAGTTCTTC. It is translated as CSARDGARSSYNEQFF.

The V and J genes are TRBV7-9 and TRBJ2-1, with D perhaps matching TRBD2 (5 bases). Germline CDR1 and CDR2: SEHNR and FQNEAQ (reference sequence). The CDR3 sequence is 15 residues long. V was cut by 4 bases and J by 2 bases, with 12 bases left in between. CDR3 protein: CASSSQTRPYNEQFF. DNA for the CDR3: TGTGCCAGCAGCTCCCAAACTAGACCCTACAATGAGCAGTTCTTC.

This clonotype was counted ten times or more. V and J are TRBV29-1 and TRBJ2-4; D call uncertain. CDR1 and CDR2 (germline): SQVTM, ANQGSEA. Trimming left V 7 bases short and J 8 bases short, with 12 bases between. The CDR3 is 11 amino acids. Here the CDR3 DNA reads TGCAGCGGTAGAGTTTCGGACATTCAGTACTTC. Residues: CSGRVSDIQYF.